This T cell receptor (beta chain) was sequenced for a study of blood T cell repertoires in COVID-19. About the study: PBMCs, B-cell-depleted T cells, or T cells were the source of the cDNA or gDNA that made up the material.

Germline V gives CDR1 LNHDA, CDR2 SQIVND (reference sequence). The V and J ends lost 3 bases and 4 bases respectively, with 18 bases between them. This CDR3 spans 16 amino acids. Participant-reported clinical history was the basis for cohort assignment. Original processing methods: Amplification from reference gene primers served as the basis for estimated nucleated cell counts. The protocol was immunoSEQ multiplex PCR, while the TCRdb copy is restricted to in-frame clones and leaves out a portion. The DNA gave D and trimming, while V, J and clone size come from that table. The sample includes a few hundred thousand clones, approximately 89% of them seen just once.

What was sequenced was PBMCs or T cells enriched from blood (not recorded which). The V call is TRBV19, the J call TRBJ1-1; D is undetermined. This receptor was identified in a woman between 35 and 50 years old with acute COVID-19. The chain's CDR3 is CASSMEFGSQGTEAFF. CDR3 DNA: TGTGCCAGTAGTATGGAGTTTGGGTCTCAAGGCACTGAAGCTTTCTTT.